Below, 23 T cell receptor beta chains from the same sample are listed, as sequenced in a study of molecular identifiers for immune sequencing clone quantification. TCRdb recomputed calls from the PCR reads with MiXCR, one row per CDR3 protein. The table shows just over 40,000 distinct CDR3 sequences, with approximately 24% occurring only once. The specimen was naive CD8+ T cells from blood, with Jurkat cell RNA spiked in. Indicated subset: FACS-sorted CD8+CD4-CCR7+CD45RA+ naive T cells. The receptors derive from a human donor in good health. Some libraries in this study had Jurkat cell RNA spiked in.

Ten or more counts support this clonotype. The V and J genes are TRBV4-1 and TRBJ2-2, with no clear D. Per germline, CDR1 MGHRA and CDR2 YSYEKL. The CDR3 runs to 15 residues. Trimming shortened V by 4 bases and J by 5 bases, and 14 bases separated the two germline ends. CDR3 region: CASSPPFRVTGELFF. The DNA for the CDR3 is TGCGCCAGCAGCCCACCCTTCCGGGTGACCGGGGAGCTGTTTTTT.

This clonotype has a handful of counts. This chain uses TRBV19 with TRBJ2-2, with 9 bases fitting TRBD2. There are 18 residues in the CDR3. The ends lost 4 bases at V and 4 bases at J; junction bases unmatched: 13. CDR1 and CDR2 from the germline V gene are LNHDA and SQIVND (reference sequence). The CDR3, as DNA: TGTGCCAGTAGTAGGGTCGGTAGCGGGAGTGGGATCACCGGGGAGCTGTTTTTT. This translates into CASSRVGSGSGITGELFF.

Ten or more counts support this clonotype. V is TRBV7-9 and J is TRBJ2-7, with D possibly matching TRBD1 (6 bases). This CDR3 is built from 15 residues. Germline V gene sequence: CDR1 SEHNR, CDR2 FQNEAQ (reference sequence). V gave up 2 bases and J gave up 5 bases, with 16 bases separating them. The CDR3 DNA is TGTGCCAGCAGCTTAATCGAAATGGGGGCCCACGAGCAGTACTTC. This codes for CASSLIEMGAHEQYF. Based on the CDR3 plus reference TRBV7-9 and TRBJ2-7, the full variable domain is DTGVSQNPRHKITKRGQNVTFRCDPISEHNRLYWYRQTLGQGPEFLTYFQNEAQLEKSRLLSDRFSAERPKGSFSTLEIQRTEQGDSAMYLCASSLIEMGAHEQYFGPGTRLTVT.

This chain connects TRBV19 to TRBJ2-1, with D perhaps being TRBD1 or TRBD2 (5 bases each). Per the germline V gene, CDR1 is LNHDA and CDR2 is SQIVND (reference sequence). The CDR3 is 16 residues long. V was trimmed by 2 bases and J by 2 bases, leaving 13 bases between them. Here the CDR3 DNA reads TGTGCCAGTAGTATAAGACGGGACGTCGCCTACAATGAGCAGTTCTTC. This codes for CASSIRRDVAYNEQFF.

This clonotype was seen at least ten times. The chain couples TRBV29-1 to TRBJ2-1, with D maybe TRBD2 (5 bases). Germline V gene lookup returns CDR1 SQVTM and CDR2 ANQGSEA. CDR3 length equals 12 residues. V was pared by 8 bases and J by 8 bases, with 16 bases between. The CDR3 region has the DNA TGCAGCCTGAACCGGGAAGGCGATGAGCAGTTCTTC. It codes for CSLNREGDEQFF.

The chain joins TRBV15 to TRBJ2-2; D not certain. The CDR3 runs to 14 residues. Trimming took off 4 bases at V and 0 bases at J, with 6 bases between the two ends. From germline, CDR1 is LNHNV and CDR2 YYDKDF (reference sequence). CDR3 residues: CATSIQSNTGELFF. The CDR3, as DNA: TGTGCCACCAGCATTCAGTCGAACACCGGGGAGCTGTTTTTT.

This clonotype has a count of ten or more. This rearrangement joins TRBV20-1 to TRBJ2-3, with TRBD2 identical over 11 bases. The germline CDR1 and CDR2 sequences are DFQATT and SNEGSKA (reference sequence). This CDR3 region has 16 residues. With 5 bases clipped from V and 4 bases from J, the junction kept 11 bases outside the gene matches. This chain's CDR3 is CSALKPLAGGADTQYF. For the CDR3, the DNA is TGCAGTGCTCTAAAACCTCTAGCGGGGGGAGCAGATACGCAGTATTTT.

Concerning this clonotype itself: Sequence at one end of the junction differs from germline and may be a read error. This chain uses TRBV7-9 with TRBJ2-7; D uncertain. Germline loops: CDR1 SEHNR, CDR2 FQNEAQ (reference sequence). This CDR3 region has 13 residues. In DNA form, the CDR3 reads TGTGCCTGCAGCCTAGGCGTAGGGCACGAGCAGTACTTC. It codes for CACSLGVGHEQYF.

In the case of this clonotype: The junction departs from the called germline gene at one end, perhaps through a read error. The V and J genes are TRBV6-2 or TRBV6-3 and TRBJ2-5; D gene uncertain. Looked up from germline, CDR1 is MNHEY and CDR2 is SVGEGT. The CDR3 has 14 residues. For the CDR3, the DNA is TGTGCCAGCAGTTACTCGAACGGTAGAGAGGCCCAGTACTTC. Translation gives CASSYSNGREAQYF.

In its sample, this clonotype was seen a few times. No conserved phenylalanine or tryptophan ends this CDR3, so it is likely a read error. J is TRBJ2-1 and V is TRBV7-9; D unclear. Per the germline V gene, CDR1 is SEHNR and CDR2 is FQNEAQ (reference sequence). The length of the CDR3 is 16 residues. The V and J ends lost 1 base and 0 bases respectively, with 10 bases between them. CDR3: CASSLGLALSYNEQFL. Written as DNA, the CDR3 is TGTGCCAGCAGCTTAGGACTGGCTCTCTCCTACAATGAGCAGTTCCTC.

There are many counts of this clonotype. The gene calls are TRBV5-6 and TRBJ2-7; D might be TRBD2 (6 bases). The CDR3 is 11 residues long. Germline values: CDR1 SGHDT, CDR2 YYEEEE. Trimming removed 4 bases from V and 4 bases from J, with 6 bases in between. CDR3 in amino acids: CASSGGYEQYF. Written as DNA, the CDR3 is TGTGCCAGCAGCGGGGGGTACGAGCAGTACTTC.

DNA of the CDR3: TGTGCCAGCAGTTTAGAATCGATGTTCAAGTACTTC. Protein product: CASSLESMFKYF. This rearrangement joins TRBV12-3 or TRBV12-4 to TRBJ2-7; no firm D call. Trimming stripped 1 base from V and 11 bases from J, with 12 bases between. The CDR3 spans 12 residues.

As concerns this clonotype: This may come from a read error, since a much larger clone is one base off. The V and J genes are TRBV6-5 and TRBJ2-7, with 7 bases aligning to TRBD1. The CDR3 runs to 15 residues. Germline CDR1 reads MNHEY; CDR2 reads SVGAGI. This CDR3 is CASSYSLTGTYEQCF. The DNA for the CDR3 is TGTGCCAGCAGTTACTCCCTGACAGGGACCTACGAGCAGTGCTTC.

A remark on this clonotype: This may be a read error: a much more frequent sequence differs by one nucleotide. The CDR3 DNA reads as TGTGCCAGCAGCTTACTGGCGGGGAACAGCATGAACACTGAAGCTTTCTTT. The encoded protein is CASSLLAGNSMNTEAFF. The rearrangement joins TRBV7-9 to TRBJ1-1, with D hard to call. This CDR3 is 17 amino acids long. With 2 bases removed from V and 0 bases from J, the gap between germline ends came to 16 bases. In germline, CDR1 is SEHNR, CDR2 FQNEAQ (reference sequence). Together with reference TRBV7-9 and TRBJ1-1, the CDR3 gives the full variable domain: DTGVSQNPRHKITKRGQNVTFRCDPISEHNRLYWYRQTLGQGPEFLTYFQNEAQLEKSRLLSDRFSAERPKGSFSTLEIQRTEQGDSAMYLCASSLLAGNSMNTEAFFGQGTRLTVV.

This clonotype was seen repeatedly, ten times or more. The chain has TRBV7-6 and TRBJ2-1; TRBD2 agrees at 14 bases. CDR1 is SGHVS, CDR2 FNYEAQ, per germline. Unmatched junction bases numbered 4, after V lost 5 bases and J lost 7 bases. The CDR3 runs to 15 residues. The DNA of the CDR3 is TGTGCCAGCAGCGTGGGACTAGCGGGGGTAAATGAGCAGTTCTTC. Translating gives CASSVGLAGVNEQFF.

This clonotype was counted ten times or more. The chain is built from TRBV7-9 and TRBJ2-6; perhaps TRBD1 as D (5 bases). The V gene lost 6 bases and the J gene lost 3 bases, with 18 bases spanning the gap. CDR3 size: 17 residues. In germline, CDR1 is SEHNR, CDR2 FQNEAQ (reference sequence). CDR3 DNA: TGTGCCAGCAGGGCTCCCCCCGACAGTGTTGGGGCCAACGTCCTGACTTTC. Its protein is CASRAPPDSVGANVLTF.

Only a few counts were recorded for this clonotype. Since a much larger clone is just one base distant, this may be a read error. The chain recombines TRBV5-4 with TRBJ2-7; D is uncertain. The length of the CDR3 is 11 residues. The V gene's germline CDR1 is SGHNT and CDR2 YYREEE (reference sequence). Trimming removed 2 bases at V and 5 bases at J, with 5 bases between. The CDR3 DNA follows: TGTGCCAGCAGCTTTGGCGACGAGCAGTACTTC. Translation gives CASSFGDEQYF.

Ten or more counts support this clonotype. The rearrangement uses TRBV24-1 and TRBJ2-3; TRBD1 agrees at 7 bases. The germline CDR1 and CDR2 sequences are KGHDR and SFDVKD. The CDR3 has 16 amino acids. The V gene end was trimmed by 7 bases and the J gene end by 5 bases; junction bases not matched to a gene: 14. The CDR3 DNA reads as TGTGCCACCAGCCATTCTCCCGGGACAGACAAAGATACGCAGTATTTT. This gives the protein CATSHSPGTDKDTQYF.

In its sample, this clonotype was seen many times. V usage is TRBV6-5 and J usage is TRBJ2-6, with 7 positions matching TRBD2. Trimming took 2 bases from V and 0 from J; bases not matched to a gene: 1. CDR1 MNHEY and CDR2 SVGAGI come from the germline V gene. The CDR3 is 16 amino acids. The CDR3 sequence is CASSYGTISGANVLTF. The DNA for the CDR3 is TGTGCCAGCAGTTACGGGACTATCTCTGGGGCCAACGTCCTGACTTTC.

This clonotype occurred many times. The genes are TRBV3-1 and TRBJ2-2; TRBD1 agrees at 9 bases. Germline-derived CDR1 and CDR2 are LGHDT and YNNKEL (reference sequence). The CDR3 totals 16 residues. With 3 bases clipped from V and 6 bases from J, the junction kept 8 bases outside the gene matches. The chain's CDR3 is CASSHLWGQGAGELFF. CDR3 sequence (DNA): TGTGCCAGCAGCCATCTATGGGGACAGGGCGCCGGGGAGCTGTTTTTT.

Details on this clonotype: The germline gene is not matched at one end of the junction; a read error may be the cause. The V gene is TRBV7-9, the J gene TRBJ2-7; the match to TRBD1 covers 11 bases. Germline V CDR1 and CDR2: SEHNR, FQNEAQ (reference sequence). This CDR3 comprises 15 residues. The DNA for the CDR3 is TGTGCCAGGTCGCACCGGGACAGGGGGAGGTACGAGCTGTACTTC. Protein sequence: CARSHRDRGRYELYF.

V usage is TRBV7-2 and J usage is TRBJ1-1, with TRBD1 as a possible D gene (5 bases). The CDR3 has 14 residues. Trimming took off 6 bases at V and 1 base at J, with 12 bases between the two ends. CDR1 and CDR2 (germline): SGHTA, FQGNSA. CDR3 DNA sequence: TGTGCCAGCAGGACGATGACAGAGAACACTGAAGCTTTCTTT. It codes for CASRTMTENTEAFF.

With regard to this clonotype: This may be a read error: a much more frequent sequence differs by one nucleotide. The chain couples TRBV30 to TRBJ2-2, with D perhaps TRBD1 or TRBD2 (5 bases each). This CDR3 is built from 14 residues. Germline values: CDR1 GTSNPN, CDR2 SVGIG (reference sequence). The CDR3 here is CTWALLGAPGELFF. DNA of the CDR3: TGTACCTGGGCCTTACTAGGGGCCCCCGGGGAGCTGTTTTTT.